Given below is one T cell receptor beta chain in context. The CDR3 spans 14 residues. The germline CDR1 and CDR2 sequences are SGHAT and FQNNGV. V was cut by 5 bases and J by 7 bases, with 17 bases left in between. Produced via immunoSEQ multiplex PCR; TCRdb's table is partial and in-frame only. The sample yields about 36,000 clones, nearly 80% seen once. The data derive from a study of OX40 agonist ivuxolimab in advanced cancers. This chain joins TRBV11-2 and TRBJ1-1; tentative D call: TRBD1 (6 bases). The sequence was collected from an adult with an advanced solid tumor such as melanoma, head and neck, liver or kidney cancer. The material sequenced was CD4+ or CD8+ T cells sorted from blood, taken in a trial of the OX40 agonist ivuxolimab. This CDR3 is CASSPDSNQVEAFF. The CDR3 nucleotides read TGTGCCAGCAGCCCGGACAGTAACCAGGTTGAAGCTTTCTTT.